This T cell receptor beta chain derives from a study of shared clonotypes between healthy human individuals. Looking at the study overall: Two women and three men aged 18 to 49 made up the donors. Findings and limits, study-wide: Sequencing depth was expected to influence donor clonotype sharing.

Per germline, CDR1 SQVTM and CDR2 ANQGSEA. The CDR3 sequence is 13 residues long. V was shortened by 4 bases and J by 1 base, with 11 bases between the two germline ends. Each subset's genomic DNA was split evenly across several immunoSEQ plates. Some clones are missing from TCRdb's copy, which holds only in-frame ones; the method was immunoSEQ multiplex PCR. The profile covers about 800,000 clones, with around 96% appearing a single time and about 0.22% taken by the ten largest. About this clone itself: Its cognate antigen is unknown. The same CDR3 can be traced to other DNA sequences in this sample.

Naive CD8 populations comprised CD45RO-negative cells positively selected for CCR7, excluding terminally differentiated effector memory CD45RA+ cells. The J gene is TRBJ2-7, the V gene TRBV29-1, with D possibly TRBD2 on 6 matching bases. Sequencing was done on a sample of naive CD8+ T cells sorted from blood. This TCR was sampled from a man aged 30-40 years in good health. DNA of the CDR3: TGCAGCGTTGTAACCGGGACTTCCTACGAGCAGTACTTC. It codes for CSVVTGTSYEQYF.